A few counts support the clone carrying this TCR beta chain. TCRdb re-called the 5' RACE reads with MiXCR, one entry per CDR3 protein. The sample lists around 120,000 distinct CDR3 sequences, 9% to 15% seen once, with around 16% in the top ten. These data come from a study of spatial heterogeneity in lung cancer. Time point indicated: blood at routine non-recurrence follow-up after resection. Unsorted samples of tumor, nontumor lung or frozen PBMC had their whole RNA sequenced. This TCR was recovered from a male donor with early-stage non-small cell lung cancer. Sequenced here: PBMCs, sampled at follow-up.

The CDR3 spells CASSGFEHTEAFF. The DNA for the CDR3 is TGTGCCAGCTCTGGATTCGAGCACACTGAAGCTTTCTTT. The chain employs TRBV18 and TRBJ1-1; no reliable D call. CDR3 length: 13 amino acids. Trimming took off 6 bases at V and 3 bases at J, with 11 bases between the two ends. Germline assignment: CDR1 KGHSH and CDR2 LQKENI.